The present TCR beta chain was sequenced within a study of T-cell memory formation after mild COVID-19. This clonotype has a handful of counts. TCRdb independently ran MiXCR on the 5' RACE reads; one entry per CDR3 protein. The sample has roughly 51,000 distinct CDR3 sequences, 5.5% to 7.5% seen once; the top ten hold roughly 1.4%. Per the germline V gene, CDR1 is MNHEY and CDR2 is SVGEGT. The CDR3 spans 15 residues. V was clipped by 5 bases and J by 5 bases; unmatched bases: 9. The chain carries TRBV6-2 or TRBV6-3 and TRBJ1-5, with 7 bases that match TRBD1. The TCR originated in a man between 18 and 29 years old who had mild COVID-19 (a few samples of this study predate the infection). Cell type and time point are not known. The sequencing input was PBMCs or a T cell subset sorted from them (not recorded which). The CDR3 loop is CASSPGLRGDQPQHF. The CDR3 DNA is TGTGCCAGCAGTCCGGGACTCAGGGGGGATCAGCCCCAGCATTTT.